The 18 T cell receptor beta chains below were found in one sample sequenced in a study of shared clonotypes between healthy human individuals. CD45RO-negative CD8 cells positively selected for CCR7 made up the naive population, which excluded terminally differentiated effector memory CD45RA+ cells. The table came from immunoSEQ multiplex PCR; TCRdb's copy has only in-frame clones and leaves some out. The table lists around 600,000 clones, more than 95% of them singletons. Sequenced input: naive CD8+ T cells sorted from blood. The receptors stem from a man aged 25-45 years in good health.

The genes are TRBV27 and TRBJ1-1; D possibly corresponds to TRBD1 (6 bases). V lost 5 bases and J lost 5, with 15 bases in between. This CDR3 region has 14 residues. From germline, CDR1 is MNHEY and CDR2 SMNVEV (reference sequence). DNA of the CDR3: TGTGCCAGCAGTCATCAGGGGAGTTGGACTGAAGCTTTCTTT. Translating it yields CASSHQGSWTEAFF.

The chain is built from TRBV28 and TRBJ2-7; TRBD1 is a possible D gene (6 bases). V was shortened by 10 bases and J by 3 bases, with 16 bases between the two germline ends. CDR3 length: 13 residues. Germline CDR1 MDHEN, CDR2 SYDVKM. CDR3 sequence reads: CATRTEYFYEQYF. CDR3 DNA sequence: TGTGCCACCCGGACAGAGTACTTCTACGAGCAGTACTTC.

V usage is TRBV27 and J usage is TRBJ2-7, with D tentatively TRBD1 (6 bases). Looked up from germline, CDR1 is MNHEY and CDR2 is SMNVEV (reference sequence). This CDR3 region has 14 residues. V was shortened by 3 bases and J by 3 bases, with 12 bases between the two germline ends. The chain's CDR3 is CASSFRGAFYEQYF. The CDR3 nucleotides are TGTGCCAGCAGTTTCAGGGGCGCGTTCTACGAGCAGTACTTC.

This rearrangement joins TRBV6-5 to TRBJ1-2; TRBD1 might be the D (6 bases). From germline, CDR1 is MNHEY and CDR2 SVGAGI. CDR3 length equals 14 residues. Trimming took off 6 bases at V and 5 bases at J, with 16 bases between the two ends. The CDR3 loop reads CASSPLGGAYGYTF. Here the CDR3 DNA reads TGTGCCAGCAGCCCTCTCGGGGGGGCGTATGGCTACACCTTC.

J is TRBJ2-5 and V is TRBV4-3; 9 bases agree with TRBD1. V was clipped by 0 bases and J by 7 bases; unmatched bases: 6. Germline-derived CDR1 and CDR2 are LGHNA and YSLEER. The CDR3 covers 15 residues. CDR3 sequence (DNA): TGCGCCAGCAGCCAAGAAGGGACAGGGTTGCGGACCCAGTACTTC. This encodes CASSQEGTGLRTQYF.

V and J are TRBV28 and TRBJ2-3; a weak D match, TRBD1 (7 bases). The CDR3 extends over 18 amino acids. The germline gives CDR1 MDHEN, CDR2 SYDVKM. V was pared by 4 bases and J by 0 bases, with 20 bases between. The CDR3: CASSSRLTGRYSTDTQYF. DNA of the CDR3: TGTGCCAGCAGTTCGAGACTGACAGGGAGGTACAGCACAGATACGCAGTATTTT.

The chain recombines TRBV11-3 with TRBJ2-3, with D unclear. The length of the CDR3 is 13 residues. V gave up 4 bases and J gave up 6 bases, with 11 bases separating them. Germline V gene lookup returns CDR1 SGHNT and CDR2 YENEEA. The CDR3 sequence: CASSYARVDTQYF. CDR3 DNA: TGTGCCAGCAGCTACGCTCGGGTGGATACGCAGTATTTT.

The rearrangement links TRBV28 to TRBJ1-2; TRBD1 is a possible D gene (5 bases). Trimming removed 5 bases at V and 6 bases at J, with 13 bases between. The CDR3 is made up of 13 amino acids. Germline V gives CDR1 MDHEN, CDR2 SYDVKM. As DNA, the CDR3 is TGTGCCAGCAGTCCCTCGGGGGGGGATGGCTACACCTTC. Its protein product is CASSPSGGDGYTF.

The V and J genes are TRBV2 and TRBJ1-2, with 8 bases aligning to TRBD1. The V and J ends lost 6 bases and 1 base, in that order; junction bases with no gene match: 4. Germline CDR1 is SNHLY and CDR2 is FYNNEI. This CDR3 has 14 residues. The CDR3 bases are TGTGCCAGCAGGGACAGGGCCGTTAACTATGGCTACACCTTC. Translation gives CASRDRAVNYGYTF.

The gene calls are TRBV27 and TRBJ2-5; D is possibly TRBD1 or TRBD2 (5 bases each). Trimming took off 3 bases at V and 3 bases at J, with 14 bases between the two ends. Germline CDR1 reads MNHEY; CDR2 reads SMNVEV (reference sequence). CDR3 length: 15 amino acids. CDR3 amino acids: CASSFWGSEKETQYF. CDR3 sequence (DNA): TGTGCCAGCAGTTTTTGGGGGTCGGAGAAAGAGACCCAGTACTTC.

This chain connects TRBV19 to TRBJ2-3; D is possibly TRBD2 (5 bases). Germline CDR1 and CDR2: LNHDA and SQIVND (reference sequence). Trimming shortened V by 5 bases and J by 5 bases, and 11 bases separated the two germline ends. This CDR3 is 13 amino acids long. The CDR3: CASSPGEGDTQYF. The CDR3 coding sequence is TGTGCCAGTAGTCCGGGTGAGGGAGATACGCAGTATTTT.

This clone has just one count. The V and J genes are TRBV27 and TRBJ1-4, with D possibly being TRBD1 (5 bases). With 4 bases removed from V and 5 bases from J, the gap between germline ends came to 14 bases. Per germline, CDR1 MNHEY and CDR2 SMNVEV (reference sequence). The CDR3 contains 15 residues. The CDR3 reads CASSSGFRPNEKLFF. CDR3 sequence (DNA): TGTGCCAGCAGTTCAGGGTTCCGACCGAATGAAAAACTGTTTTTT.

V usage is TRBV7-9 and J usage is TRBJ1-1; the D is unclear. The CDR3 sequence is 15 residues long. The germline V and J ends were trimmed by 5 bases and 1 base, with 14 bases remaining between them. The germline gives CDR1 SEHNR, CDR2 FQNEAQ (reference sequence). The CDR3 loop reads CASSDREKGNTEAFF. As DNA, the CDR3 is TGTGCCAGCAGCGACCGGGAAAAGGGGAACACTGAAGCTTTCTTT.

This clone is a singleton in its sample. The CDR3 sequence is CASSTVSGGWHTQYF. The CDR3 bases are TGTGCCAGCAGCACCGTTAGCGGGGGTTGGCATACGCAGTATTTT. The chain uses TRBV7-9 and TRBJ2-3; 9 positions match TRBD2. Germline V gene data show CDR1 as SEHNR and CDR2 as FQNEAQ (reference sequence). This CDR3 region has 15 residues. V trimming: 5 bases; J trimming: 7 bases; junction bases outside the gene matches: 10.

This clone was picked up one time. Here the CDR3 reads CASSLYGRAYEQYF. The CDR3 nucleotides are TGTGCCAGCAGTTTATACGGCAGGGCTTACGAGCAGTACTTC. The chain employs TRBV27 and TRBJ2-7; a weak D match, TRBD1 (5 bases). The germline CDR1 and CDR2 sequences are MNHEY and SMNVEV (reference sequence). Trimming stripped 1 base from V and 4 bases from J, with 11 bases between. This CDR3 is built from 14 residues.

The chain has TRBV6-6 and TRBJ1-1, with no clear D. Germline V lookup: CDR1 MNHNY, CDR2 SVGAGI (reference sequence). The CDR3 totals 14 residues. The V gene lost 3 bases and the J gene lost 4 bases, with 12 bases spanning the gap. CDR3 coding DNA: TGTGCCAGCAGTTATGGGGTACGTTTCACTGAAGCTTTCTTT. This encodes CASSYGVRFTEAFF.

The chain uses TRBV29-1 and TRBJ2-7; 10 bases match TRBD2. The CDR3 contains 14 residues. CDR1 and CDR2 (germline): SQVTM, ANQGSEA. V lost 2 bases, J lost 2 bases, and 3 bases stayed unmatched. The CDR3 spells CSVELAGETYEQYF. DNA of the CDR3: TGCAGCGTTGAACTAGCGGGAGAAACCTACGAGCAGTACTTC.

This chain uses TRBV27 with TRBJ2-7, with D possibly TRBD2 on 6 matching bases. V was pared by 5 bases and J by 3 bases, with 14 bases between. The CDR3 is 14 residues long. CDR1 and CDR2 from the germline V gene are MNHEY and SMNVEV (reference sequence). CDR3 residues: CASSLGGDRYEQYF. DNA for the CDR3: TGTGCCAGCAGTCTAGGAGGGGACCGCTACGAGCAGTACTTC.